These T cell receptor beta chains were read from a single sample in a study of T cells in Graves' hyperthyroidism and ophthalmopathy. In TCRdb, the multiplex PCR reads were re-called with MiXCR into one record per CDR3 protein. The sample includes hundreds of thousands of distinct CDR3 sequences, just under 45% seen only once; the top ten take less than 9.5%. What was sequenced was peripheral blood or thyroid tissue (not recorded which). The receptors here all came from an adult man with Graves' disease, either hyperthyroidism or ophthalmopathy (not recorded which). CDR3s include the opening cysteine and the closing phenylalanine or tryptophan. D genes are given only for firm matches. Size tells how often a clone was seen (once, few, many) or the class of an expanded clone, and some rows leave it out.

CDR3 DNA,CDR3 protein,clone size,V gene,D gene,J gene
TGCGCCAGCAGCTTAGGTGTCGGATACTACGGGCAGTACTTC,CASSLGVGYYGQYF,NA,TRBV5-5,NA,TRBJ2-7
TGTGCCAGTAGTACGGGACCCAGATGGGAGACCCAGTACTTC,CASSTGPRWETQYF,many,TRBV19,NA,TRBJ2-5
TGCGCCAGCAGCTTGTGGCAGGGGAAGGGCACTGAAGCTTTCTTT,CASSLWQGKGTEAFF,NA,TRBV5-1,NA,TRBJ1-1
TGTGCCAGTCAGGGGTCGCGGGGCGCTGAAGCTTTCTTT,CASQGSRGAEAFF,NA,TRBV19,NA,TRBJ1-1
TGCAGCGTTGACTTGGGGGCCTATGGCTACACCTTC,CSVDLGAYGYTF,many,TRBV29-1,NA,TRBJ1-2
TGTGCCACCAGTGATTGGGGGCGCGACTATGGCTACACCTTC,CATSDWGRDYGYTF,NA,TRBV24-1,NA,TRBJ1-2
TGTGCCAGCAGCCCGAGCAAGTTTAACTATGGCTACACCTTC,CASSPSKFNYGYTF,NA,TRBV7-6,NA,TRBJ1-2
TGTGCTAGAGTGGGCAGGTACGAGCAGTGCTTC,CARVGRYEQCF,NA,TRBV11-1,NA,TRBJ2-7
TGTGCCAGCAGTTTATCCGGCAGGGGATCTTCACCCCTCCACTTT,CASSLSGRGSSPLHF,NA,TRBV12-3/TRBV12-4,NA,TRBJ1-6
TGTGCCAGCAGCTTGGACAGGGGTTGGTCCGGGGAGCTGTTTTTT,CASSLDRGWSGELFF,NA,TRBV5-6,TRBD1,TRBJ2-2
TGCGCCAGCAGCCAAGGGGTCGAGACCCAGTACTTC,CASSQGVETQYF,NA,TRBV7-3,NA,TRBJ2-5
TGTGCCAGCAGCTACCGGGGGGGGGCCGAAAAACTGTTTTTT,CASSYRGGAEKLFF,NA,TRBV7-8,NA,TRBJ1-4
TGTGCCAGCAGCTTAAAGGGGCGAACATACAATGAGCAGTTCTTC,CASSLKGRTYNEQFF,once,TRBV7-3,NA,TRBJ2-1
TGTGCCAGCAGCGGCCGCTCTGGGGCCAACGTCCTGACTTTC,CASSGRSGANVLTF,NA,TRBV11-1,NA,TRBJ2-6
TGTGCCAGTAGTGTAGCAAGGGGGAATCGAGATGGCTACACCTTC,CASSVARGNRDGYTF,once,TRBV19,NA,TRBJ1-2
TGTGCCAGCAGCCACGACAGGGCATCTCGCGAGCAGTACTTC,CASSHDRASREQYF,many,TRBV7-8,TRBD1,TRBJ2-7